This record concerns one T cell receptor beta chain sequence. The data were taken from a study of Tregs in tolerant kidney transplant recipients. The V end was cut by 6 bases, the J end by 10 bases, with 13 bases between. This CDR3 comprises 13 residues. The germline CDR1 and CDR2 sequences are SEHNR and FQNEAQ (reference sequence). Assay used: immunoSEQ multiplex PCR; TCRdb lists only in-frame clones, some missing. The sample shows around 74,000 clones, more than 95% of them seen only once. Sequenced here: CD4+ T cells from blood, sampled before the transplant. The TCR comes from a human donor who received a combined kidney and bone marrow transplant. This chain links TRBV7-9 with TRBJ1-6; D ambiguous. CDR3 protein: CASRSDRESPLHF. CDR3 sequence (DNA): TGTGCCAGCAGATCCGACCGGGAGTCACCCCTCCACTTT.